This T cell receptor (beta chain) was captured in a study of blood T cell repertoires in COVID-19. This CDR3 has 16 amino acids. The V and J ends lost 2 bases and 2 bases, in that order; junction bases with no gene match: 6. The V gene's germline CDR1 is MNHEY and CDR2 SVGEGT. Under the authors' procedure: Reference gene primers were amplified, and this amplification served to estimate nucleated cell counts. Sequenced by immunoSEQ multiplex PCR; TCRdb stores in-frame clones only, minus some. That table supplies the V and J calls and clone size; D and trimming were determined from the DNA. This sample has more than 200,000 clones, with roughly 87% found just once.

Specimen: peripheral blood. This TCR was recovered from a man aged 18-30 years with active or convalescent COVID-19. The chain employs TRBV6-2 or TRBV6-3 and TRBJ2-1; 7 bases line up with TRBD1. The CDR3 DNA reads TGTGCCAGCAGTTACCGGACAGGTAGGACCTACAATGAGCAGTTCTTC. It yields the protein CASSYRTGRTYNEQFF.